The sequence of this TCR beta chain was determined in a study of T cells after yellow fever vaccination. Each CDR3 protein gets one entry after TCRdb re-called the 5' RACE reads with MiXCR. The sample carries 99,000 or so distinct CDR3 sequences, 5.8% recorded once. The CDR3 covers 16 residues. In germline, CDR1 is SGHTA, CDR2 FQGTGA. V was cut by 2 bases and J by 7 bases, with 17 bases left in between. The material sequenced was CD8+ T cells sorted from PBMCs, taken 10 days after the yellow fever booster vaccination. The receptor was derived from a man between 18 and 35 years old who received the YFV17D yellow fever vaccine. The genes are TRBV7-3 and TRBJ2-2; D call uncertain. CDR3 DNA sequence: TGTGCCAGCAGCTTAGTATCATGGCAATTGGGCGGGGAGCTGTTTTTT. The encoded protein is CASSLVSWQLGGELFF.